Following are 7 T cell receptor beta chains from one sample sequenced in a study of blood T cell repertoires in COVID-19. This table comes from immunoSEQ multiplex PCR, and its TCRdb copy is limited to in-frame clones, with some not included. The sample holds approximately 350,000 clones; more than 75% are singletons and the top ten take about 6.9%. Specimen: peripheral blood. The source of these receptors is a woman in her 50s with COVID-19, enrolled during active disease.

V and J are TRBV28 and TRBJ2-7, with 7 bases aligning to TRBD1. J gave up 9 bases and V 8 bases, and 13 bases lay outside the gene matches. The CDR3 is 13 amino acids. The germline gives CDR1 MDHEN, CDR2 SYDVKM. For the CDR3, the DNA is TGTGCCAGCGGGCTAGTAGGGGGCGTGTCGCAGTACTTC. As protein: CASGLVGGVSQYF.

This sequence joins TRBV19 and TRBJ2-7, with 10 nucleotides matching TRBD2. Trimming cost V 5 bases and J 0 bases; bases outside gene matches: 10. CDR1 is LNHDA, CDR2 SQIVND, per germline (reference sequence). The CDR3 spans 17 residues. In nucleotides, the CDR3 is TGTGCCAGTAGTGAAACTCCTAGCGGGGGAAACTCCTACGAGCAGTACTTC. It encodes CASSETPSGGNSYEQYF.

The sample holds one count of this clone. The chain uses TRBV19 and TRBJ2-3; weak D call: TRBD1 (6 bases). CDR3 length equals 13 residues. From germline, CDR1 is LNHDA and CDR2 SQIVND (reference sequence). Trimming cost V 9 bases and J 0 bases, with 10 bases left between them. CDR3 nucleotide sequence: TGTGCCAGCCTTGGACAGAGCACAGATACGCAGTATTTT. Residues: CASLGQSTDTQYF.

Remarks on this clone: No conserved phenylalanine or tryptophan ends this CDR3, so it is likely a read error. The DNA is left out, because the CDR3 cannot be placed on it with certainty; the CDR3 is given as TCRdb lists it. The rearrangement uses TRBV20-1 and TRBJ1-1; the table's TRBD1 call for D was not verified on the DNA. Including both end residues, the CDR3 is 11 amino acids long. Germline V gives CDR1 DFQATT, CDR2 SNEGSKA (reference sequence). CDR3 sequence: CSASLGTTATL.

The chain recombines TRBV7-9 with TRBJ2-1; 15 bases match TRBD2. The germline V gene has CDR1 SEHNR and CDR2 FQNEAQ (reference sequence). This CDR3 is 15 amino acids long. V shed 5 bases and J 9 bases; nucleotides not matched to a gene: 5. The CDR3 reads CASSPAGLAGGEQFF. The DNA for the CDR3 is TGTGCCAGCAGCCCGGCGGGACTAGCGGGAGGTGAGCAGTTCTTC.

The rearrangement links TRBV4-2 to TRBJ2-7, with D perhaps matching TRBD2 (6 bases). The germline CDR1 and CDR2 sequences are LGHNA and YNFKEQ. The V gene lost 5 bases and the J gene lost 2 bases, with 16 bases spanning the gap. There are 15 residues in the CDR3. As DNA, the CDR3 is TGTGCCAGCAGCTCCCAGGCAGGGAGGACCTACGAGCAGTACTTC. Translating it yields CASSSQAGRTYEQYF.

The CDR3 bases are TGTGCCAGCAGCCAAACCGGGAGGGGTACCTACGAGCAGTACTTC. The encoded protein is CASSQTGRGTYEQYF. The gene calls are TRBV11-1 and TRBJ2-7; 8 bases are a match to TRBD2. CDR3 length equals 15 residues. V lost 5 bases, J lost 2 bases, and 8 bases stayed unmatched. In germline, CDR1 is SGHAT, CDR2 FQDESV (reference sequence).